The T cell receptor (beta chain) described here comes from a study of shared clonotypes between healthy human individuals. Study findings and constraints: Generation of non-shared clonotypes was less probable than generation of clonotypes shared by all four donors.

As to this clone: The antigen remains unidentified.

Sequencing was performed with immunoSEQ multiplex PCR; in TCRdb, only in-frame clones are kept and a portion is missing. The sample lists some 2,100,000 clones; approximately 94% were seen once. Sequenced sample: naive CD4+ T cells sorted from blood. Stated subset: CD45RA+ positively selected. This TCR derives from a young man in good health.

CDR3 loop: CATSSPGQGAGGGYTF. CDR3 bases: TGTGCCACCAGCAGCCCGGGACAGGGGGCTGGAGGTGGCTACACCTTC. The chain has TRBV15 and TRBJ1-2; 12 bases are a match to TRBD1. The CDR3 has 16 residues. CDR1 is LNHNV, CDR2 YYDKDF, per germline (reference sequence). Trimming took 3 bases from V and 7 from J; bases not matched to a gene: 9.